The 2 T cell receptor beta chains listed next were all sequenced from one sample in a study of T-cell memory formation after mild COVID-19. From the 5' RACE reads, TCRdb called clonotypes with MiXCR, one entry per CDR3 protein. This table has some 300,000 distinct CDR3 sequences, roughly 20% appearing once. Material for sequencing was PBMCs or a T cell subset sorted from them (not recorded which). Receptor source: a man between 18 and 35 years old who had mild COVID-19 (a few samples of this study predate the infection). Cell type and time point are not known.

The chain carries TRBV6-6 and TRBJ1-2; D possibly corresponds to TRBD1 (6 bases). CDR3 length equals 14 residues. Germline CDR1 MNHNY, CDR2 SVGAGI (reference sequence). Between the trimmed V and J ends, which lost 2 bases and 4 bases, there was a span of 11 bases. The CDR3, as DNA: TGTGCCAGCAGTTACCTCGGGACAATCTATGGCTACACCTTC. This gives the protein CASSYLGTIYGYTF.

The chain recombines TRBV9 with TRBJ2-3; the D gene is possibly TRBD1 (5 bases). V was shortened by 4 bases and J by 2 bases, with 14 bases between the two germline ends. Germline CDR1 is SGDLS and CDR2 is YYNGEE. The CDR3 contains 15 residues. CDR3 sequence: CASSQGAFSTDTQYF. Here the CDR3 DNA reads TGTGCCAGCAGCCAAGGGGCGTTTTCCACAGATACGCAGTATTTT.